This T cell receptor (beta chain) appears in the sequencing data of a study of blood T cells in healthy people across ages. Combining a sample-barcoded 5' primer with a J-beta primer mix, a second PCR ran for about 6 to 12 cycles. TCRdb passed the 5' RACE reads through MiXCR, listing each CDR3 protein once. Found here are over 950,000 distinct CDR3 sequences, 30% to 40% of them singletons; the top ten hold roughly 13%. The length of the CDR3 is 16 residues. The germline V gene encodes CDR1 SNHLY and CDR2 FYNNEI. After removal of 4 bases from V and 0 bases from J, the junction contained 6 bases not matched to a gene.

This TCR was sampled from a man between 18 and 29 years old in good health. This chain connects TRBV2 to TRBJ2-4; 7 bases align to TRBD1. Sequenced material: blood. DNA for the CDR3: TGTGCCAGCAGTGCCCCGGGACAGCTAGCCAAAAACATTCAGTACTTC. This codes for CASSAPGQLAKNIQYF.